Following are 27 T cell receptor beta chains from one sample sequenced in a study of T cell responses to AZD1222 COVID-19 vaccine. The table came from immunoSEQ multiplex PCR; TCRdb's copy has only in-frame clones and leaves some out. In the table there are 98,000 or so clones, more than 85% of which are singletons. This specimen was peripheral blood, taken on day 0 of AZD1222 vaccination. The receptors were gathered from an adult in good health.

The chain joins TRBV19 to TRBJ2-7; D remains unclear. Germline CDR1 reads LNHDA; CDR2 reads SQIVND (reference sequence). Between the trimmed V and J ends, which lost 3 bases and 0 bases, there was a span of 9 bases. This CDR3 has 14 amino acids. Here the CDR3 DNA reads TGTGCCAGTAGTATCGCGCTAAGCTCCTACGAGCAGTACTTC. This sequence encodes CASSIALSSYEQYF.

CDR3 loop: CASRGATNEKLFF. CDR3 bases: TGTGCCAGCAGGGGAGCAACTAATGAAAAACTGTTTTTT. The rearrangement links TRBV2 to TRBJ1-4, with D unresolved. V lost 6 bases to trimming and J lost 0 bases, with 5 bases between them. The CDR3 totals 13 residues. Germline loops: CDR1 SNHLY, CDR2 FYNNEI.

The chain links TRBV7-9 to TRBJ1-3, with D unresolved. Trimming shortened V by 4 bases and J by 2 bases, and 9 bases separated the two germline ends. CDR1 and CDR2 (germline): SEHNR, FQNEAQ (reference sequence). The CDR3 consists of 14 residues. CDR3 sequence reads: CASSSPQAGNTIYF. The CDR3 DNA reads TGTGCCAGCAGCTCCCCCCAGGCTGGAAACACCATATATTTT.

V gene TRBV29-1 combines with J gene TRBJ1-4; maybe TRBD1 (6 bases). The CDR3 is made up of 12 amino acids. Germline V gene lookup returns CDR1 SQVTM and CDR2 ANQGSEA. V was shortened by 5 bases and J by 8 bases, with 12 bases between the two germline ends. The CDR3: CSVQGLGEKLFF. DNA for the CDR3: TGCAGCGTTCAGGGGTTGGGGGAAAAACTGTTTTTT.

The V gene is TRBV7-9, the J gene TRBJ1-4; no firm D call. Trimming left V 6 bases short and J 5 bases short, with 10 bases between. Germline lookup yields CDR1 SEHNR and CDR2 FQNEAQ (reference sequence). This CDR3 region has 13 residues. This CDR3 is CASRTGRNEKLFF. The CDR3 DNA follows: TGTGCCAGCAGGACGGGGAGAAATGAAAAACTGTTTTTT.

This clone is a singleton in its sample. This chain uses TRBV9 with TRBJ2-1; tentative D call: TRBD2 (6 bases). The CDR3 consists of 16 residues. Germline V gives CDR1 SGDLS, CDR2 YYNGEE. With 0 bases removed from V and 5 bases from J, the gap between germline ends came to 15 bases. As DNA, the CDR3 is TGTGCCAGCAGCGTAGCTACCCGCGGGAAGGACAATGAGCAGTTCTTC. This codes for CASSVATRGKDNEQFF.

V gene TRBV27 combines with J gene TRBJ1-1; D may be TRBD1 (5 bases). In germline, CDR1 is MNHEY, CDR2 SMNVEV (reference sequence). V lost 6 bases to trimming and J lost 5 bases, with 13 bases between them. CDR3 length equals 13 residues. The CDR3 region is CASSRGYITEAFF. The CDR3, as DNA: TGTGCCAGCAGCCGGGGCTATATAACTGAAGCTTTCTTT.

The V gene is TRBV6-2 or TRBV6-3, the J gene TRBJ1-1; D unclear. Trimming took off 6 bases at V and 8 bases at J, with 10 bases between the two ends. Germline CDR1 reads MNHEY; CDR2 reads SVGEGT. This CDR3 is built from 11 residues. CDR3 in DNA: TGTGCCAGCAGCCGCCTCCTAGAAGCTTTCTTT. Amino acids: CASSRLLEAFF.

This clone was seen just once. The chain has TRBV28 and TRBJ1-2; D is possibly TRBD1 (6 bases). CDR1 and CDR2 (germline): MDHEN, SYDVKM. Trimming removed 8 bases at V and 7 bases at J, with 20 bases between. The CDR3 totals 14 residues. The CDR3 is CASELPNRVGGYTF. The DNA of the CDR3 is TGTGCCAGCGAACTCCCGAACAGGGTGGGTGGCTACACCTTC.

The chain is built from TRBV18 and TRBJ2-3; 8 nucleotides match TRBD2. Germline CDR1 KGHSH, CDR2 LQKENI. The V segment lost 2 bases and the J segment 3 bases; nucleotides outside the gene matches: 4. CDR3 length: 15 amino acids. The CDR3 nucleotides read TGTGCCAGCTCACCAGCGGGAGGCTCGACAGATACGCAGTATTTT. Protein product: CASSPAGGSTDTQYF.

The gene calls are TRBV7-9 and TRBJ1-5, with D tentatively TRBD1 (5 bases). Trimming took off 5 bases at V and 5 bases at J, with 10 bases between the two ends. Germline V gene sequence: CDR1 SEHNR, CDR2 FQNEAQ (reference sequence). The CDR3 is 13 amino acids. Here the CDR3 DNA reads TGTGCCAGCAGCACCGGGACGGATCAGCCCCAGCATTTT. Translating gives CASSTGTDQPQHF.

The J gene is TRBJ2-1, the V gene TRBV5-1; a weak D match, TRBD2 (5 bases). V lost 4 bases, J lost 7 bases, and 15 bases lay in between. The CDR3 length is 14 residues. Germline CDR1 and CDR2: SGHRS and YFSETQ. The CDR3 region is CASSPGAVRNEQFF. In DNA form, the CDR3 reads TGCGCCAGCAGCCCTGGAGCGGTTCGGAATGAGCAGTTCTTC. Variable domain in full (rest from reference TRBV5-1 and TRBJ2-1): KAGVTQTPRYLIKTRGQQVTLSCSPISGHRSVSWYQQTPGQGLQFLFEYFSETQRNKGNFPGRFSGRQFSNSRSEMNVSTLELGDSALYLCASSPGAVRNEQFFGPGTRLTVL.

The chain uses TRBV5-1 and TRBJ1-2; 8 bases line up with TRBD1. Germline CDR1 is SGHRS and CDR2 is YFSETQ. The V and J ends lost 0 bases and 5 bases, in that order; junction bases with no gene match: 9. The CDR3 length is 16 residues. The CDR3, as DNA: TGCGCCAGCAGCTTGGGGCCGACAGGGGAATTATATGGCTACACCTTC. This sequence encodes CASSLGPTGELYGYTF.

The chain joins TRBV30 to TRBJ1-1; D is perhaps TRBD1 (5 bases). Germline CDR1 GTSNPN, CDR2 SVGIG (reference sequence). V was shortened by 3 bases and J by 4 bases, with 12 bases between the two germline ends. This CDR3 has 13 residues. The CDR3 DNA follows: TGTGCCTGGAGCGCTAGGGGTAGCACTGAAGCTTTCTTT. Translation gives CAWSARGSTEAFF. The whole variable domain, filled in from reference TRBV30 and TRBJ1-1, reads SQTIHQWPATLVQPVGSPLSLECTVEGTSNPNLYWYRQAAGRGLQLLFYSVGIGQISSEVPQNLSASRPQDRQFILSSKKLLLSDSGFYLCAWSARGSTEAFFGQGTRLTVV.

The chain combines TRBV11-3 with TRBJ2-5; D gene unclear. The V and J ends lost 3 bases and 5 bases respectively, with 4 bases between them. Germline V gives CDR1 SGHNT, CDR2 YENEEA. The CDR3 sequence is 11 residues long. The DNA for the CDR3 is TGTGCCAGCAGCTTCTCGGAGACCCAGTACTTC. Translation: CASSFSETQYF.

The V gene is TRBV15, the J gene TRBJ2-2; 16 bases line up with TRBD2. V shed 4 bases and J 7 bases; nucleotides not matched to a gene: 3. Germline CDR1 LNHNV, CDR2 YYDKDF (reference sequence). The CDR3 is made up of 16 amino acids. CDR3 residues: CATSMGLAGGHGELFF. CDR3 DNA: TGTGCCACCAGCATGGGACTAGCGGGAGGGCACGGGGAGCTGTTTTTT.

The V gene is TRBV4-3, the J gene TRBJ2-2, with 9 nucleotides matching TRBD2. This CDR3 is built from 17 residues. The J segment lost 5 bases and the V segment lost 0 bases, leaving 7 bases of the junction unmatched. CDR1 and CDR2 (germline): LGHNA, YSLEER. CDR3 DNA sequence: TGCGCCAGCAGCCAAGAAGTAGCGGGAGTCTGGACCGGGGAGCTGTTTTTT. Translation gives CASSQEVAGVWTGELFF.

The chain uses TRBV27 and TRBJ2-7, with D possibly being TRBD2 (5 bases). Trimming shortened V by 2 bases and J by 0 bases, and 8 bases separated the two germline ends. Germline lookup yields CDR1 MNHEY and CDR2 SMNVEV (reference sequence). The CDR3 spans 14 residues. CDR3 in amino acids: CASSLIGVSYEQYF. CDR3 coding DNA: TGTGCCAGCAGTTTAATCGGGGTCTCCTACGAGCAGTACTTC.

The chain links TRBV3-1 (or the pseudogene TRBV3-2) to TRBJ2-1; D could derive from TRBD1 or TRBD2 (5 bases each). With 0 bases removed from V and 11 bases from J, the gap between germline ends came to 8 bases. The germline V gene encodes CDR1 LGHDT and CDR2 YNNKEL (reference sequence). This CDR3 contains 12 residues. CDR3 bases: TGTGCCAGCAGCCAAGATCCGGGGCAGCAGTTCTTC. Translated: CASSQDPGQQFF.

The V call is TRBV5-3, the J call TRBJ2-3, with 9 positions matching TRBD2. TRBV5-3 is an open reading frame, and its role is uncertain. The trim removed 5 bases at V and 3 bases at J, leaving 10 bases unmatched. There are 16 residues in the CDR3. This CDR3 is CARRLLAGDKTDTQYF. Written as DNA, the CDR3 is TGTGCCAGAAGGTTACTAGCGGGTGACAAAACAGATACGCAGTATTTT.

This sequence joins TRBV5-5 and TRBJ1-1, with TRBD1 as a possible D gene (5 bases). The length of the CDR3 is 15 residues. Trimming cost V 4 bases and J 5 bases, with 18 bases left between them. Germline-derived CDR1 and CDR2 are SGHKS and YYEKEE (reference sequence). CDR3 in amino acids: CASSLFGAYGTEAFF. In nucleotides, the CDR3 is TGTGCCAGCAGCCTCTTTGGGGCCTATGGGACTGAAGCTTTCTTT.

The chain combines TRBV27 with TRBJ2-5, with 7 bases that match TRBD2. CDR3 length: 15 residues. Looked up from germline, CDR1 is MNHEY and CDR2 is SMNVEV (reference sequence). V lost 3 bases to trimming and J lost 2 bases; unmatched junction nucleotides: 6. CDR3 in amino acids: CASSLRGRDQETQYF. The CDR3 region has the DNA TGTGCCAGCAGTTTGAGAGGGAGGGATCAAGAGACCCAGTACTTC.

The V call is TRBV13, the J call TRBJ2-6; D unclear. The V gene's germline CDR1 is PRHDT and CDR2 FYEKMQ (reference sequence). Deletions cut 6 bases from V and 2 bases from J, with 11 bases between. This CDR3 comprises 15 residues. The CDR3 is CASRSSGAGANVLTF. The CDR3 coding sequence is TGTGCCAGCAGATCCTCAGGAGCTGGGGCCAACGTCCTGACTTTC.

The V gene is TRBV9, the J gene TRBJ1-3; 7 bases are a match to TRBD1. From germline, CDR1 is SGDLS and CDR2 YYNGEE. V shed 3 bases, J shed 8 bases, and the junction held 17 bases outside the gene matches. CDR3 size: 17 residues. The CDR3 nucleotides are TGTGCCAGCAGCGCCCGACAGGGTCGGTCCCTGGGGGACACCATATATTTT. Translation gives CASSARQGRSLGDTIYF.

V usage is TRBV30 and J usage is TRBJ1-3, with 10 nucleotides matching TRBD1. Germline V gene sequence: CDR1 GTSNPN, CDR2 SVGIG (reference sequence). J gave up 1 base and V 4 bases, and 13 bases lay outside the gene matches. This CDR3 is 18 amino acids long. The CDR3 protein is CAWKGDRGWVRSGNTIYF. CDR3 sequence (DNA): TGTGCCTGGAAGGGGGACAGGGGATGGGTAAGGTCTGGAAACACCATATATTTT.

The rearrangement links TRBV21-1 to TRBJ2-3. TRBV21-1 is a listed pseudogene. The length of the CDR3 is 18 residues. The CDR3 sequence is CASSKKRGKGGSTDTQYF. Here the CDR3 DNA reads TGTGCCAGCAGCAAAAAACGGGGCAAGGGCGGGAGCACAGATACGCAGTATTTT.

This clone was counted once. CDR3 in DNA: TGTGCCAGCAGGGAAAGCTCTGGAAACACCATATATTTT. Residues: CASRESSGNTIYF. The chain employs TRBV25-1 and TRBJ1-3; no definite D call. Per germline, CDR1 MGHDK and CDR2 SYGVNS. V was shortened by 6 bases and J by 0 bases, with 6 bases between the two germline ends. This CDR3 spans 13 amino acids.